The 30 T cell receptor beta chains listed next were all sequenced from one sample in a study of blood T cell repertoires in COVID-19 (dated by TCRdb to the early 2020s). To prepare the library, the immunoSEQ multiplex PCR assay was applied. This is the immuneACCESS table as TCRdb keeps it, with only in-frame sequences that have V and J called. A part of the clones is gone; compared with another copy, unresolved V genes explain less than half, and the rest is unexplained. This sample comprises roughly 190,000 clones, approximately 90% of them detected only once. The top ten hold around 2% of the sample. The sequencing sample was made of PBMCs or T cells enriched from blood (not recorded which). These receptors came from a woman in her twenties or thirties who had recovered from COVID-19.

The genes are TRBV11-2 and TRBJ1-1, with D maybe TRBD1 (6 bases). This CDR3 is built from 15 residues. The ends were cut back, 6 bases at V and 0 bases at J, with 14 bases in the middle. Germline assignment: CDR1 SGHAT and CDR2 FQNNGV. The CDR3 is CASSFSGHLNTEAFF. CDR3 DNA: TGTGCCAGCAGTTTCTCGGGACACCTGAACACTGAAGCTTTCTTT.

The genes are TRBV6-5 and TRBJ1-3, with D unresolved. There are 13 residues in the CDR3. CDR1 and CDR2 from the germline V gene are MNHEY and SVGAGI. Trimming took off 11 bases at V and 0 bases at J, with 11 bases between the two ends. The CDR3 reads CAGRESSGNTIYF. The CDR3 DNA sequence: TGTGCCGGGCGGGAGTCCTCTGGAAACACCATATATTTT.

The chain has TRBV9 and TRBJ2-7; TRBD1 agrees at 9 bases. From germline, CDR1 is SGDLS and CDR2 YYNGEE. The CDR3 loop spans 16 amino acids. Losses at the gene ends were 0 bases for V and 3 bases for J; bases not matched to a gene: 7. This CDR3 is CASSVGNRGPNYEQYF. CDR3 DNA: TGTGCCAGCAGCGTAGGGAACAGGGGGCCCAACTACGAGCAGTACTTC.

The chain is built from TRBV15 and TRBJ1-2; no firm D call. Germline values: CDR1 LNHNV, CDR2 YYDKDF (reference sequence). This CDR3 contains 17 residues. Trimming took 0 bases from V and 0 from J, leaving 14 bases between them. In DNA, the CDR3 is TGTGCCACCAGCAGAGATCGGGGTCGATTAGCTAACTATGGCTACACCTTC. As protein: CATSRDRGRLANYGYTF.

The chain links TRBV24-1 to TRBJ2-2; 7 bases line up with TRBD1. Trimming removed 0 bases from V and 5 bases from J; junction bases left unmatched: 2. CDR1 is KGHDR, CDR2 SFDVKD, per germline. The CDR3 length is 15 residues. The CDR3 DNA sequence: TGTGCCACCAGTGATTTGAGGGGGCGGACCGGGGAGCTGTTTTTT. This encodes CATSDLRGRTGELFF.

The CDR3 DNA is TGTGCCAGCAGGAGGTCATATGCAACTAATGAAAAACTGTTTTTT. Translated, it gives CASRRSYATNEKLFF. The chain links TRBV6-5 to TRBJ1-4; D is unclear. Trimming stripped 6 bases from V and 0 bases from J, with 11 bases between. The CDR3 loop spans 15 amino acids. In germline, CDR1 is MNHEY, CDR2 SVGAGI.

The chain is built from TRBV27 and TRBJ1-2; 8 bases map to TRBD1. The CDR3 is 15 amino acids. The V and J ends lost 3 bases and 4 bases, in that order; junction bases with no gene match: 7. Germline V CDR1 and CDR2: MNHEY, SMNVEV (reference sequence). The CDR3 DNA is TGTGCCAGCAGTTTGGCCGGACAGGGCGCCTATGGCTACACCTTC. Translation gives CASSLAGQGAYGYTF.

V is TRBV6-5 and J is TRBJ1-5; 7 bases line up with TRBD1. The germline CDR1 and CDR2 sequences are MNHEY and SVGAGI. The CDR3 runs to 13 residues. The trim removed 6 bases at V and 6 bases at J, leaving 5 bases unmatched. This chain's CDR3 is CASRPRGFQPQHF. For the CDR3, the DNA is TGTGCCAGCAGGCCCAGGGGGTTTCAGCCCCAGCATTTT.

This clone came up a few times. The chain is built from TRBV4-2 and TRBJ2-2, with 7 bases aligning to TRBD2. The CDR3 contains 15 residues. Germline V gene lookup returns CDR1 LGHNA and CDR2 YNFKEQ. Losses at the gene ends were 7 bases for V and 0 bases for J; bases not matched to a gene: 5. The CDR3 nucleotides read TGTGCCAGCACCTCGGGGGGTTCGAACACCGGGGAGCTGTTTTTT. This sequence encodes CASTSGGSNTGELFF.

This clone appeared many times. The genes are TRBV25-1 and TRBJ1-4; D is ambiguous. With 1 base removed from V and 5 bases from J, the gap between germline ends came to 11 bases. CDR1 is MGHDK and CDR2 is SYGVNS in the germline V gene. The CDR3 sequence is 15 residues long. CDR3 sequence reads: CASSESRGPNEKLFF. CDR3 sequence (DNA): TGTGCCAGCAGTGAATCTCGGGGTCCCAATGAAAAACTGTTTTTT.

This rearrangement joins TRBV28 to TRBJ1-5, with unresolved D. The V gene's germline CDR1 is MDHEN and CDR2 SYDVKM. The CDR3 has 12 amino acids. V was pared by 8 bases and J by 1 base, with 6 bases between. The chain's CDR3 is CASRWSNQPQHF. The CDR3 DNA is TGTGCCAGCCGGTGGAGCAATCAGCCCCAGCATTTT.

J is TRBJ1-2 and V is TRBV12-3 or TRBV12-4; D remains ambiguous. The CDR3 consists of 12 residues. V gave up 0 bases and J gave up 4 bases, with 3 bases separating them. The CDR3: CASSLAAYGYTF. The CDR3 DNA sequence: TGTGCCAGCAGTTTAGCGGCCTATGGCTACACCTTC.

This chain links TRBV24-1 with TRBJ1-5, with TRBD1 matching 10 bases. Germline V gene sequence: CDR1 KGHDR, CDR2 SFDVKD. This CDR3 spans 15 amino acids. Germline trimming cut 9 bases from V and 2 bases from J; bases unmatched to any gene: 6. CDR3 in amino acids: CATPGTGEGNQPQHF. The CDR3 coding sequence is TGTGCCACCCCAGGGACAGGGGAGGGCAATCAGCCCCAGCATTTT.

The chain links TRBV6-2 or TRBV6-3 to TRBJ1-5, with TRBD1 as a possible D gene (6 bases). The length of the CDR3 is 12 residues. Germline V gene lookup returns CDR1 MNHEY and CDR2 SVGEGT. V was clipped by 4 bases and J by 11 bases, with 12 bases between them. The CDR3 spells CASSLTGRAQHF. CDR3 nucleotide sequence: TGTGCCAGCAGTTTAACAGGGAGGGCCCAGCATTTT.

This chain connects TRBV7-2 to TRBJ1-2; TRBD1 might be the D (5 bases). This CDR3 has 15 amino acids. Trimming shortened V by 2 bases and J by 0 bases, and 10 bases separated the two germline ends. Germline V gene lookup returns CDR1 SGHTA and CDR2 FQGNSA. DNA of the CDR3: TGTGCCAGCAGCTTACTGAGACAGACTAACTATGGCTACACCTTC. Its translation: CASSLLRQTNYGYTF. Based on the CDR3 plus reference TRBV7-2 and TRBJ1-2, the full variable domain is GAGVSQSPSNKVTEKGKDVELRCDPISGHTALYWYRQSLGQGLEFLIYFQGNSAPDKSGLPSDRFSAERTGGSVSTLTIQRTQQEDSAVYLCASSLLRQTNYGYTFGSGTRLTVV.

The table lists this clone with a count of one. CDR3 amino acids: CASNLGQGTNEQFF. In nucleotides, the CDR3 is TGTGCCAGCAACTTGGGACAGGGCACCAATGAGCAGTTCTTC. The rearrangement joins TRBV7-2 to TRBJ2-1; TRBD1 matches 9 bases. The J segment lost 6 bases and the V segment lost 7 bases, leaving 7 bases of the junction unmatched. In germline, CDR1 is SGHTA, CDR2 FQGNSA. The CDR3 has 14 residues.

As regards this clone: The sample holds other DNA sequences that translate to the same CDR3. The chain couples TRBV7-2 to TRBJ2-5, with D unclear. Germline CDR1 and CDR2: SGHTA and FQGNSA. Trimming took off 1 base at V and 5 bases at J, with 8 bases between the two ends. There are 13 residues in the CDR3. This chain's CDR3 is CASSLDAGETQYF. CDR3 in DNA: TGTGCCAGCAGCTTAGACGCCGGGGAGACCCAGTACTTC. Using reference TRBV7-2 and TRBJ2-5 for the parts outside the CDR3, the full variable domain is GAGVSQSPSNKVTEKGKDVELRCDPISGHTALYWYRQSLGQGLEFLIYFQGNSAPDKSGLPSDRFSAERTGGSVSTLTIQRTQQEDSAVYLCASSLDAGETQYFGPGTRLLVL.

This chain links TRBV7-2 with TRBJ1-2; TRBD1 matches 7 bases. The length of the CDR3 is 14 residues. With 4 bases clipped from V and 6 bases from J, the junction kept 8 bases outside the gene matches. The germline V gene has CDR1 SGHTA and CDR2 FQGNSA. CDR3 region: CASSSRQGGNGYTF. In DNA, the CDR3 is TGTGCCAGCAGCTCCAGACAGGGAGGAAATGGCTACACCTTC.

The chain is built from TRBV2 and TRBJ2-7; a weak D match, TRBD2 (7 bases). CDR1 SNHLY and CDR2 FYNNEI come from the germline V gene. The CDR3 is 13 residues long. V was shortened by 7 bases and J by 6 bases, with 16 bases between the two germline ends. The CDR3 region is CASKGGVVFEQYF. The CDR3 DNA is TGTGCCAGCAAGGGGGGGGTCGTGTTCGAGCAGTACTTC.

The chain combines TRBV15 with TRBJ1-5; a weak D match, TRBD1 (5 bases). The V and J ends lost 2 bases and 4 bases respectively, with 15 bases between them. Germline V CDR1 and CDR2: LNHNV, YYDKDF (reference sequence). The CDR3 extends over 16 amino acids. CDR3: CATSRQRGGANQPQHF. The CDR3 DNA is TGTGCCACCAGCAGACAAAGGGGTGGGGCAAATCAGCCCCAGCATTTT.

The chain uses TRBV4-3 and TRBJ2-7, with D possibly matching TRBD2 (7 bases). Germline V gene data show CDR1 as LGHNA and CDR2 as YSLEER. V was trimmed by 0 bases and J by 2 bases, leaving 11 bases between them. This CDR3 contains 15 residues. The CDR3, as DNA: TGCGCCAGCAGCCAAGAATGGGGGGGCCCCTACGAGCAGTACTTC. Amino acid sequence: CASSQEWGGPYEQYF.

This clone came up a few times. The chain has TRBV2 and TRBJ2-5; 7 bases are a match to TRBD1. This CDR3 region has 13 residues. Trimming removed 6 bases from V and 5 bases from J; junction bases left unmatched: 6. Germline values: CDR1 SNHLY, CDR2 FYNNEI. CDR3 coding DNA: TGTGCCAGCAGAAGACAGGGCGGGGAGACCCAGTACTTC. Translated: CASRRQGGETQYF.

This chain links TRBV18 with TRBJ1-3; D not certain. The V gene's germline CDR1 is KGHSH and CDR2 LQKENI. V was shortened by 2 bases and J by 1 base, with 15 bases between the two germline ends. The CDR3 totals 17 residues. The DNA for the CDR3 is TGTGCCAGCTCACCAACCGGGGAAAGTGGGTCTGGAAACACCATATATTTT. Amino acids: CASSPTGESGSGNTIYF.

The chain employs TRBV7-9 and TRBJ1-1; 9 positions match TRBD1. Losses at the gene ends were 4 bases for V and 3 bases for J; bases not matched to a gene: 3. Germline V gene sequence: CDR1 SEHNR, CDR2 FQNEAQ (reference sequence). CDR3 length: 14 amino acids. The CDR3 bases are TGTGCCAGCAGCTCGGGACAGGGATACACTGAAGCTTTCTTT. Its protein is CASSSGQGYTEAFF.

V and J are TRBV7-9 and TRBJ1-3; D uncertain. Germline-derived CDR1 and CDR2 are SEHNR and FQNEAQ (reference sequence). V lost 5 bases and J lost 2, with 10 bases in between. The CDR3 consists of 14 residues. The CDR3 here is CASSQEGAGNTIYF. CDR3 sequence (DNA): TGTGCCAGCAGCCAAGAGGGAGCTGGAAACACCATATATTTT. Supplemented by reference TRBV7-9 and TRBJ1-3, the full variable domain reads DTGVSQNPRHKITKRGQNVTFRCDPISEHNRLYWYRQTLGQGPEFLTYFQNEAQLEKSRLLSDRFSAERPKGSFSTLEIQRTEQGDSAMYLCASSQEGAGNTIYFGEGSWLTVV.

The CDR3 region is CASSFTQELQETQYF. In DNA, the CDR3 is TGTGCCAGCAGCTTTACACAGGAGCTCCAAGAGACCCAGTACTTC. The gene calls are TRBV7-2 and TRBJ2-5; a possible D gene is TRBD1 (5 bases). Germline values: CDR1 SGHTA, CDR2 FQGNSA. This CDR3 region has 15 residues. Trimming stripped 3 bases from V and 1 base from J, with 12 bases between.

The rearrangement links TRBV28 to TRBJ1-4; no definite D call. Germline assignment: CDR1 MDHEN and CDR2 SYDVKM. The CDR3 is 14 residues long. V was trimmed by 5 bases and J by 5 bases, leaving 12 bases between them. CDR3: CASSHSLENEKLFF. The CDR3, as DNA: TGTGCCAGCAGTCACTCACTAGAGAATGAAAAACTGTTTTTT.

This clone was observed once. The V and J genes are TRBV30 and TRBJ1-5; 10 positions agree with TRBD1. The CDR3 runs 15 residues. V was pared by 7 bases and J by 2 bases, with 8 bases of the junction left unmatched. CDR1 is GTSNPN, CDR2 SVGIG, per germline (reference sequence). The CDR3 DNA is TGTGCCTTAACCCCGGGACAGGGGCGCAATCAGCCCCAGCATTTT. Its translation: CALTPGQGRNQPQHF.

The chain recombines TRBV5-1 with TRBJ1-3; the D gene is possibly TRBD1 (6 bases). CDR1 is SGHRS, CDR2 YFSETQ, per germline. Trimming shortened V by 0 bases and J by 0 bases, and 13 bases separated the two germline ends. The CDR3 spans 17 residues. CDR3 residues: CASSLASGASSGNTIYF. The CDR3 nucleotides read TGCGCCAGCAGCTTGGCATCAGGGGCCTCCTCTGGAAACACCATATATTTT.

This sequence joins TRBV3-1 (or the pseudogene TRBV3-2) and TRBJ1-3, with 7 bases that match TRBD1. This CDR3 has 19 amino acids. CDR1 and CDR2 from the germline V gene are LGHDT and YNNKEL (reference sequence). Trimming cost V 0 bases and J 1 base; bases outside gene matches: 12. The CDR3 DNA is TGTGCCAGCAGCCAAGATCTGAGGGGGGACAGCGAATCTGGAAACACCATATATTTT. Protein sequence: CASSQDLRGDSESGNTIYF.